Following are 11 T cell receptor beta chains from one sample sequenced in a study of cytomegalovirus exposure and HLA in healthy donors. The PCR was carried out with 60 Vbeta primers and 13 Jbeta primers. The table came from immunoSEQ multiplex PCR; TCRdb's copy has only in-frame clones and leaves some out. Of fewer than 200,000 clones in the sample, roughly 90% were seen once. Source material: PBMCs. These receptors came from a boy between 2 and 10 years old in good health and CMV-seronegative.

The chain links TRBV2 to TRBJ2-1, with a weak D call TRBD1 (5 bases). CDR1 is SNHLY and CDR2 is FYNNEI in the germline V gene. The CDR3 is made up of 19 amino acids. Trimming left V 2 bases short and J 10 bases short, with 30 bases between. CDR3 amino acids: CASSELRRAGHLRTPEQFF. The CDR3, as DNA: TGTGCCAGCAGTGAATTGAGGCGAGCAGGACACCTCAGGACACCAGAGCAGTTCTTC.

This rearrangement joins TRBV5-5 to TRBJ1-2; 8 bases map to TRBD1. CDR3 size: 14 residues. V lost 2 bases and J lost 6; bases outside the gene matches: 6. Looked up from germline, CDR1 is SGHKS and CDR2 is YYEKEE (reference sequence). CDR3 region: CASSFAQGVDGYTF. The DNA of the CDR3 is TGTGCCAGCAGCTTTGCACAGGGGGTCGATGGCTACACCTTC.

The chain links TRBV29-1 to TRBJ2-3; D not resolved. This CDR3 has 13 amino acids. Germline V gene data show CDR1 as SQVTM and CDR2 as ANQGSEA. V was pared by 4 bases and J by 2 bases, with 10 bases between. CDR3 sequence reads: CSVGLVYTDTQYF. In DNA, the CDR3 is TGCAGCGTTGGGCTAGTCTACACAGATACGCAGTATTTT.

CDR3 DNA: TGTGCCAGAGGGGGGCAGTATTTT. Amino acids: CARGGQYF. V gene TRBV28 combines with J gene TRBJ2-3, with D perhaps matching TRBD1 (6 bases). Trimming removed 9 bases from V and 11 bases from J, with 6 bases in between. This CDR3 is 8 amino acids long. Germline assignment: CDR1 MDHEN and CDR2 SYDVKM.

The rearrangement links TRBV6-6 to TRBJ2-7; 10 nucleotides align to TRBD2. Per germline, CDR1 MNHNY and CDR2 SVGAGI (reference sequence). The CDR3 has 14 amino acids. J gave up 3 bases and V 7 bases, and 6 bases lay outside the gene matches. The CDR3 loop is CASTYGTSDYEQYF. In DNA, the CDR3 is TGTGCCAGCACCTACGGGACTAGCGACTACGAGCAGTACTTC.

In regard to this clone: One end of the junction fails to match germline, which may point to a read error. The V call is TRBV27, the J call TRBJ1-5; the D is unclear. The CDR3 runs 18 residues. The germline CDR1 and CDR2 sequences are MNHEY and SMNVEV (reference sequence). As DNA, the CDR3 is TGTGCCAGCAGGCAACTCGGCGGACCGGGGAATGGCAATCGGCCCCAGCATTTT. Translation: CASRQLGGPGNGNRPQHF.

This clone was found once. The rearrangement uses TRBV7-7 and TRBJ2-1; D not certain. Germline CDR1 reads SSHAT; CDR2 reads FNYEAQ (reference sequence). The V end lost 0 bases, the J end lost 0 bases, and 6 bases lay between the germline ends. There are 15 residues in the CDR3. The CDR3 coding sequence is TGTGCCAGCAGCTTAGCGGGCTGCTCCTACAATGAGCAGTTCTTC. Translated: CASSLAGCSYNEQFF.

This chain connects TRBV11-3 to TRBJ2-3; tentative D call: TRBD1 (6 bases). Germline V CDR1 and CDR2: SGHNT, YENEEA. The CDR3 consists of 14 residues. V gave up 5 bases and J gave up 2 bases, with 11 bases separating them. The CDR3 spells CASSPGQYTDTQYF. CDR3 coding DNA: TGTGCCAGCAGCCCCGGACAGTACACAGATACGCAGTATTTT.

This chain links TRBV4-1 with TRBJ2-1, with TRBD2 identical over 9 bases. Germline CDR1 is MGHRA and CDR2 is YSYEKL. The CDR3 runs to 15 residues. V lost 7 bases, J lost 9 bases, and 13 bases stayed unmatched. This chain's CDR3 is CASTEVGLAGSEQFF. The CDR3 coding sequence is TGCGCCAGCACCGAAGTTGGGCTAGCGGGATCTGAGCAGTTCTTC.

The gene calls are TRBV2 and TRBJ1-5, with D hard to call. Germline V CDR1 and CDR2: SNHLY, FYNNEI. Trimming removed 3 bases at V and 4 bases at J, with 16 bases between. The CDR3 is made up of 16 amino acids. The CDR3 protein is CASSDWRGRGNQPQHF. CDR3 coding DNA: TGTGCCAGCAGTGACTGGCGGGGTAGAGGGAATCAGCCCCAGCATTTT. Variable domain in full (rest from reference TRBV2 and TRBJ1-5): EPEVTQTPSHQVTQMGQEVILRCVPISNHLYFYWYRQILGQKVEFLVSFYNNEISEKSEIFDDQFSVERPDGSNFTLKIRSTKLEDSAMYFCASSDWRGRGNQPQHFGDGTRLSIL.

V is TRBV9 and J is TRBJ2-1, with D tentatively TRBD1 (5 bases). Per the germline V gene, CDR1 is SGDLS and CDR2 is YYNGEE. Deletions cut 0 bases from V and 4 bases from J, with 5 bases between. The CDR3 runs to 13 residues. DNA of the CDR3: TGTGCCAGCAGCGTAGACAGGTACAATGAGCAGTTCTTC. Its protein product is CASSVDRYNEQFF.